Listed here are 23 T cell receptor beta chains from one sample, sequenced in a study of PD-L1 blockade in urothelial cancer. As to time point: pretreatment peripheral blood. TCRdb keeps only in-frame clones here, not all; method: immunoSEQ multiplex PCR. Seen here are roughly 20,000 clones, 75% to 90% observed once, and the top ten hold about an eighth. This sample comprised PBMCs, obtained around atezolizumab (anti-PD-L1) treatment. These receptors came from a man between 65 and 85 years old with urothelial cancer.

This clone was counted once. One end of the junction does not line up with germline, which may come from a read error. The V gene is TRBV6-6, the J gene TRBJ1-5; TRBD1 might be the D (5 bases). The CDR3 has 16 residues. Germline lookup yields CDR1 MNHNY and CDR2 SVGAGI (reference sequence). The CDR3 loop reads CASSHSSGWENQPQHF. For the CDR3, the DNA is TGTGCCAGCAGTCACTCGTCAGGGTGGGAAAATCAGCCCCAGCATTTT.

This chain connects TRBV11-2 to TRBJ1-6, with D unresolved. V was cut by 3 bases and J by 11 bases, with 11 bases left in between. The CDR3 sequence is 13 residues long. CDR1 and CDR2 (germline): SGHAT, FQNNGV. The CDR3 coding sequence is TGTGCCAGCAGCTTTGATGAGCGGGCACCCCTCCACTTT. It specifies CASSFDERAPLHF.

This sequence joins TRBV28 and TRBJ2-2; D gene uncertain. Germline values: CDR1 MDHEN, CDR2 SYDVKM. The CDR3 consists of 14 residues. V lost 7 bases and J lost 1, with 10 bases in between. The CDR3 DNA reads TGTGCCAGCATCGTCGGTGGGAACACCGGGGAGCTGTTTTTT. Translation: CASIVGGNTGELFF.

This chain joins TRBV2 and TRBJ1-1; D is unclear. The CDR3 spans 12 residues. V lost 6 bases and J 5 bases, leaving 10 bases between the germline ends. The V gene's germline CDR1 is SNHLY and CDR2 FYNNEI. CDR3 bases: TGTGCCAGCAGCGATCCGGGAACTGAAGCTTTCTTT. This encodes CASSDPGTEAFF.

This clone was observed a few times. The genes are TRBV6-1 and TRBJ1-4, with D maybe TRBD1 (6 bases). Deletions cut 5 bases from V and 0 bases from J, with 10 bases between. Germline V gene sequence: CDR1 MNHNS, CDR2 SASEGT. This CDR3 comprises 15 residues. Written as DNA, the CDR3 is TGTGCCAGCAGTTCAGGGGCGGCAACTAATGAAAAACTGTTTTTT. It yields the protein CASSSGAATNEKLFF.

The V gene is TRBV6-5, the J gene TRBJ1-4, with D uncertain. CDR3 size: 13 residues. Germline loops: CDR1 MNHEY, CDR2 SVGAGI. V shed 6 bases and J shed 4 bases, with 9 bases lying between them. For the CDR3, the DNA is TGTGCCAGCAGCCACCTAGATAATGAAAAACTGTTTTTT. Its protein product is CASSHLDNEKLFF.

This chain connects TRBV7-2 to TRBJ2-1; D is unclear. V gave up 7 bases and J gave up 7 bases, with 14 bases separating them. The CDR3 is 13 amino acids. Germline CDR1 SGHTA, CDR2 FQGNSA. For the CDR3, the DNA is TGTGCCAGCACCTTCGGAGCGAGAAATGAGCAGTTCTTC. Translating it yields CASTFGARNEQFF.

This chain joins TRBV6-5 and TRBJ2-5, with D unresolved. Germline assignment: CDR1 MNHEY and CDR2 SVGAGI. V shed 5 bases and J shed 4 bases, with 5 bases lying between them. The CDR3 contains 11 residues. The CDR3: CASSRGETQYF. CDR3 in DNA: TGTGCCAGCAGTCGCGGAGAGACCCAGTACTTC.

This clone showed up just a few times. This chain connects TRBV5-6 to TRBJ2-2; D may be TRBD2 (6 bases). Looked up from germline, CDR1 is SGHDT and CDR2 is YYEEEE. This CDR3 comprises 13 residues. Deletions cut 4 bases from V and 2 bases from J, with 6 bases between. The CDR3 loop reads CASSAGNTGELFF. The CDR3 DNA reads as TGTGCCAGCAGCGCGGGAAACACCGGGGAGCTGTTTTTT.

The CDR3 DNA follows: TGTGCCAGCAGTGCCGCTAGCGGCACAGATACGCAGTATTTT. Translated: CASSAASGTDTQYF. The chain is built from TRBV6-4 and TRBJ2-3; possibly TRBD2 for D (6 bases). The CDR3 totals 14 residues. Trimming took 4 bases from V and 1 from J, leaving 9 bases between them. Germline V gene sequence: CDR1 MRHNA, CDR2 SNTAGT.

By share, this clone ranks as medium-sized. The V and J genes are TRBV7-9 and TRBJ2-4, with a tentative D call TRBD2 (5 bases). Germline CDR1 SEHNR, CDR2 FQNEAQ (reference sequence). This CDR3 contains 16 residues. V was clipped by 5 bases and J by 3 bases, with 17 bases between them. The CDR3 sequence: CASSVTIPDGKNIQYF. In nucleotides, the CDR3 is TGTGCCAGCAGCGTGACTATACCGGATGGCAAAAACATTCAGTACTTC.

This clone was recorded only once. This chain joins TRBV7-2 and TRBJ2-3; D gene uncertain. V lost 0 bases to trimming and J lost 2 bases, with 6 bases between them. The CDR3 runs 14 residues. Germline CDR1 SGHTA, CDR2 FQGNSA. CDR3 amino acids: CASSLAANTDTQYF. The CDR3 DNA reads as TGTGCCAGCAGCTTAGCGGCAAACACAGATACGCAGTATTTT.

The chain is built from TRBV28 and TRBJ2-1; weak D call: TRBD2 (5 bases). The germline V gene encodes CDR1 MDHEN and CDR2 SYDVKM. The CDR3 length is 13 residues. Trimming took off 10 bases at V and 4 bases at J, with 14 bases between the two ends. The DNA of the CDR3 is TGTGCCACCCTCACCCCGGGATACAATGAGCAGTTCTTC. It specifies CATLTPGYNEQFF.

The V call is TRBV2, the J call TRBJ2-3; D is unresolved. Germline CDR1 SNHLY, CDR2 FYNNEI. There are 12 residues in the CDR3. V shed 4 bases and J shed 6 bases, with 8 bases lying between them. CDR3 residues: CASSVGPDTQYF. DNA of the CDR3: TGTGCCAGCAGTGTTGGGCCGGATACGCAGTATTTT.

V usage is TRBV29-1 and J usage is TRBJ1-3; no clear D gene. Trimming removed 6 bases from V and 4 bases from J, with 16 bases in between. The CDR3 covers 14 residues. Germline V CDR1 and CDR2: SQVTM, ANQGSEA. CDR3: CSVQGTELGNTIYF. The CDR3 nucleotides are TGCAGCGTCCAAGGCACAGAACTCGGAAACACCATATATTTT.

The V and J genes are TRBV29-1 and TRBJ2-3, with 7 bases matching TRBD2. V shed 5 bases and J 8 bases; nucleotides not matched to a gene: 13. Germline values: CDR1 SQVTM, CDR2 ANQGSEA. The CDR3 loop spans 14 amino acids. CDR3 sequence (DNA): TGCAGCGTTAAGGGGTCGGGAGGCGCAGGTACGCAGTATTTT. Protein product: CSVKGSGGAGTQYF.

The rearrangement links TRBV10-3 to TRBJ1-6; 9 positions agree with TRBD1. The ends lost 4 bases at V and 9 bases at J; junction bases unmatched: 7. The CDR3 has 15 residues. Germline lookup yields CDR1 ENHRY and CDR2 SYGVKD. This CDR3 is CAISGTGQGSSPLHF. CDR3 sequence (DNA): TGTGCCATCAGTGGTACCGGACAGGGGAGTTCACCCCTCCACTTT.

This clone was counted only a few times. The chain couples TRBV5-5 to TRBJ2-6, with TRBD2 matching over 11 bases. The V gene end was trimmed by 3 bases and the J gene end by 1 base; junction bases not matched to a gene: 6. CDR3 length equals 18 residues. Germline assignment: CDR1 SGHKS and CDR2 YYEKEE (reference sequence). This CDR3 reads CASSWTSGQPSGANVLTF. CDR3 in DNA: TGTGCCAGCAGCTGGACTAGCGGGCAACCTTCTGGGGCCAACGTCCTGACTTTC. The whole variable domain, filled in from reference TRBV5-5 and TRBJ2-6, reads DAGVTQSPTHLIKTRGQQVTLRCSPISGHKSVSWYQQVLGQGPQFIFQYYEKEERGRGNFPDRFSARQFPNYSSELNVNALLLGDSALYLCASSWTSGQPSGANVLTFGAGSRLTVL.

This chain links TRBV5-1 with TRBJ2-7; possibly TRBD1 for D (6 bases). This CDR3 contains 15 residues. Germline CDR1 SGHRS, CDR2 YFSETQ. V shed 0 bases and J shed 9 bases, with 19 bases lying between them. CDR3 loop: CASSLVAGVGGGQYF. In DNA form, the CDR3 reads TGCGCCAGCAGCTTGGTCGCAGGGGTGGGCGGAGGGCAGTACTTC.

The chain couples TRBV7-8 to TRBJ2-1; TRBD1 might be the D (6 bases). Germline-derived CDR1 and CDR2 are SGHVS and FQNEAQ. The CDR3 runs 18 residues. Trimming cost V 2 bases and J 3 bases, with 20 bases left between them. The CDR3 region is CASSLTSGEATHYNEQFF. The CDR3 bases are TGTGCCAGCAGCTTAACCTCAGGGGAAGCTACTCACTACAATGAGCAGTTCTTC.

The chain joins TRBV4-1 to TRBJ2-7, with a weak D call TRBD2 (5 bases). V dropped 0 bases and J dropped 2 bases, with 11 bases sitting between them. Germline CDR1 MGHRA, CDR2 YSYEKL. CDR3 length: 15 amino acids. This CDR3 reads CASSQELRATYEQYF. CDR3 coding DNA: TGCGCCAGCAGCCAAGAGTTGCGGGCTACCTACGAGCAGTACTTC.

The chain links TRBV5-4 to TRBJ1-3; 7 nucleotides match TRBD1. CDR1 is SGHNT, CDR2 YYREEE, per germline (reference sequence). Losses at the gene ends were 6 bases for V and 8 bases for J; bases not matched to a gene: 5. The CDR3 extends over 12 amino acids. The CDR3 spells CASNRQGDTIYF. Written as DNA, the CDR3 is TGTGCCAGCAACCGGCAGGGGGACACCATATATTTT.

The V gene is TRBV27, the J gene TRBJ1-5, with a tentative D call TRBD1 (5 bases). V lost 7 bases and J 7 bases, leaving 17 bases between the germline ends. CDR1 is MNHEY and CDR2 is SMNVEV in the germline V gene (reference sequence). The CDR3 covers 14 residues. CDR3 protein: CASTRLGGEQPQHF. The CDR3 coding sequence is TGTGCCAGCACCCGATTGGGGGGGGAGCAGCCCCAGCATTTT.